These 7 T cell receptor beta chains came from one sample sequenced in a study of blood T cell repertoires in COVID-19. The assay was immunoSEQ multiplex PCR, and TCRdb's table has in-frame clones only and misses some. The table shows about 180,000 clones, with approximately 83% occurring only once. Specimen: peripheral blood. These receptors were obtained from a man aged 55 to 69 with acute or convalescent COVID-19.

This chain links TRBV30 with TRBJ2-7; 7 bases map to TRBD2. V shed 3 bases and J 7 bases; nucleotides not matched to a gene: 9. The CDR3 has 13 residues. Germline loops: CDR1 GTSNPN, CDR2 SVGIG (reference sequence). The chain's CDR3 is CAWSPGRGYEQYF. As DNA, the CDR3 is TGTGCCTGGAGCCCAGGGCGGGGGTATGAGCAGTACTTC.

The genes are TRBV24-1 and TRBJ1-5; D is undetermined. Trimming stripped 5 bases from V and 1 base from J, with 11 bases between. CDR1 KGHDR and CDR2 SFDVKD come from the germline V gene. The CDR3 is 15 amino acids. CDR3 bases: TGTGCCACCAGTGCAGAGGGTAGAAGCAATCAGCCCCAGCATTTT. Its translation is CATSAEGRSNQPQHF.

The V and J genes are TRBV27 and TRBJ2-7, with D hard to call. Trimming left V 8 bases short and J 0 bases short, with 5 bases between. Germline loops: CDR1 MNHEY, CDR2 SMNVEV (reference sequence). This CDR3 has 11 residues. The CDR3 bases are TGTGCCAGCGGCTCCTCCTACGAGCAGTACTTC. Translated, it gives CASGSSYEQYF.

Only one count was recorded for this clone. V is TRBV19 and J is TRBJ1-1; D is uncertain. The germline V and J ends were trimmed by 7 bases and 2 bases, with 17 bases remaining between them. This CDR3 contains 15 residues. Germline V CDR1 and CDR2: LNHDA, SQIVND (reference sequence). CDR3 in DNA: TGTGCCAGTACCGCCTGGTCGGGTGGAAACACTGAAGCTTTCTTT. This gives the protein CASTAWSGGNTEAFF.

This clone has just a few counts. Here the CDR3 reads CASSFGGSNSPEQYF. The CDR3 DNA reads as TGCGCCAGCAGCTTTGGGGGCTCTAATAGTCCAGAGCAGTACTTC. This sequence joins TRBV5-1 and TRBJ2-7; possible D gene TRBD1, 6 bases. The CDR3 extends over 15 amino acids. CDR1 and CDR2 from the germline V gene are SGHRS and YFSETQ. The V end lost 2 bases, the J end lost 7 bases, and 19 bases lay between the germline ends.

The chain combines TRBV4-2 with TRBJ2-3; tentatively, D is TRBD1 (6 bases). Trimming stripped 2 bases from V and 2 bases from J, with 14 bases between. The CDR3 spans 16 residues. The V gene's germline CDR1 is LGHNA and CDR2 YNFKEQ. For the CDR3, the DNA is TGTGCCAGCAGCCAAATGGAACAGGGTCCCACAGATACGCAGTATTTT. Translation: CASSQMEQGPTDTQYF.

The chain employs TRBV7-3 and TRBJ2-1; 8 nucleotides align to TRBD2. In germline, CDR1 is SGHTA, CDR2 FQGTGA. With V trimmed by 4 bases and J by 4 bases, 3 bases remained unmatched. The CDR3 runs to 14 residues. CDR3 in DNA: TGTGCCAGCAGCTCAATAGCGGGATACAATGAGCAGTTCTTC. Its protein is CASSSIAGYNEQFF.